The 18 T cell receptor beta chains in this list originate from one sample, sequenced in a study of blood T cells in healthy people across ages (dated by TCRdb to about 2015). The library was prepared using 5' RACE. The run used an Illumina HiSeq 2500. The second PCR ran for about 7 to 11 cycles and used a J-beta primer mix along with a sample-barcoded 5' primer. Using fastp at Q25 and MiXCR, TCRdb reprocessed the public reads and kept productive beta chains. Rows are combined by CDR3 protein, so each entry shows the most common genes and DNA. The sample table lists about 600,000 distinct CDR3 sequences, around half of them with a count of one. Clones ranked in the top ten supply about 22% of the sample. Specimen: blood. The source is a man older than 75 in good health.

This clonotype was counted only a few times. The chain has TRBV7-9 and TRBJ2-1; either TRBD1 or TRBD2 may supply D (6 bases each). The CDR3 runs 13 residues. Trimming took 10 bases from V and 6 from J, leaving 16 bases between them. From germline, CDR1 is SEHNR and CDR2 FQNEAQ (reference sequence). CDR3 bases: TGTGCCAACCAAAGGGGGGACATCAATGAGCAGTTCTTC. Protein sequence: CANQRGDINEQFF.

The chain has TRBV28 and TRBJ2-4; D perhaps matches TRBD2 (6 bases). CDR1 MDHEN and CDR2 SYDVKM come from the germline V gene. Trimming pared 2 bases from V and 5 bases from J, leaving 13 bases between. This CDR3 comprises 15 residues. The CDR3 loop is CASSLAGSGENIQYF. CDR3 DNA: TGTGCCAGCAGTTTAGCGGGATCTGGTGAAAACATTCAGTACTTC.

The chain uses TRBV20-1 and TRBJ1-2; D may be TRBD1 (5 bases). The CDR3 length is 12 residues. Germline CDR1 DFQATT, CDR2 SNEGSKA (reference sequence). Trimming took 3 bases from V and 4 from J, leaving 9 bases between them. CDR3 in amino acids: CSARAGTYGYTF. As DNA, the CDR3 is TGCAGTGCTAGGGCCGGGACCTATGGCTACACCTTC.

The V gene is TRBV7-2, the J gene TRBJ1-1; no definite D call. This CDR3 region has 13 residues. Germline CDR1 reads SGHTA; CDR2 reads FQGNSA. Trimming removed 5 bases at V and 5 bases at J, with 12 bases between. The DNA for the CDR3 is TGTGCCAGCAGCGTAGGCTGGGAAACTGAAGCTTTCTTT. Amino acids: CASSVGWETEAFF. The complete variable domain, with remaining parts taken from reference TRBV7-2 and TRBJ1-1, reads GAGVSQSPSNKVTEKGKDVELRCDPISGHTALYWYRQSLGQGLEFLIYFQGNSAPDKSGLPSDRFSAERTGGSVSTLTIQRTQQEDSAVYLCASSVGWETEAFFGQGTRLTVV.

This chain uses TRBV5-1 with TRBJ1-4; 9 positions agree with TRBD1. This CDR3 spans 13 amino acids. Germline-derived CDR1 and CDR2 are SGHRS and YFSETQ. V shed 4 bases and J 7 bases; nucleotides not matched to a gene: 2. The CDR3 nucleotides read TGCGCCAGCAGCCCGACAGGGGGTGAAAAACTGTTTTTT. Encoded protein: CASSPTGGEKLFF.

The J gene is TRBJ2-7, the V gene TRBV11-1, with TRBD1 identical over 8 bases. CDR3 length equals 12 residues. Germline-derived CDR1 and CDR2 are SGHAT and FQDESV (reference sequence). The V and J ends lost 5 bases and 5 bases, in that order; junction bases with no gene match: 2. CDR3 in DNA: TGTGCCAGCAGCAAGACAGGGGACGAGCAGTACTTC. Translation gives CASSKTGDEQYF.

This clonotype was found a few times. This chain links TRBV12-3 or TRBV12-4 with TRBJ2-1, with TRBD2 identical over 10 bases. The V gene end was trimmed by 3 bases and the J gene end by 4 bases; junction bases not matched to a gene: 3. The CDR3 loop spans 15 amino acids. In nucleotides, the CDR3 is TGTGCCAGCAGTTTGAGCGGGAGGGGGTACAATGAGCAGTTCTTC. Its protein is CASSLSGRGYNEQFF.

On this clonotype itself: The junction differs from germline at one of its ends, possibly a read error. The CDR3 sequence is CGARRDSEGQFF. The CDR3 nucleotides are TGCGGTGCTAGGAGGGACTCAGAAGGGCAGTTCTTC. The chain joins TRBV20-1 to TRBJ2-1; D possibly corresponds to TRBD2 (6 bases). The V gene's germline CDR1 is DFQATT and CDR2 SNEGSKA (reference sequence). The CDR3 spans 12 residues.

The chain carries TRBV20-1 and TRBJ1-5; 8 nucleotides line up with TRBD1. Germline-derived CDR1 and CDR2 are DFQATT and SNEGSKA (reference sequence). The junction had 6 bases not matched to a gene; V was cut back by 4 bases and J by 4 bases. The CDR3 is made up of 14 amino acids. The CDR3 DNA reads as TGCAGTGCTACCCGGACAGGGAAGAATCAGCCCCAGCATTTT. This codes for CSATRTGKNQPQHF.

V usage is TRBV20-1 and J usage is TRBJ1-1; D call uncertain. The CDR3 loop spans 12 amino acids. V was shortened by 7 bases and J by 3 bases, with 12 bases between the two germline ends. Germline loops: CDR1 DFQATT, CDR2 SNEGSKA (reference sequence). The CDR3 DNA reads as TGCAGTGAAAGAGGCTTGGACACTGAAGCTTTCTTT. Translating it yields CSERGLDTEAFF.

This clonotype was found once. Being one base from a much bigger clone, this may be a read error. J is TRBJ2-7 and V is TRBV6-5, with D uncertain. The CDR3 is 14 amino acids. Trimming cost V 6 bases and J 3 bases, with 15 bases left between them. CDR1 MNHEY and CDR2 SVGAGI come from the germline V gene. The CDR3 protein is CASRPTLSSYEQYF. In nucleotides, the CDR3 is TGTGCCAGCAGACCCACCCTTAGTAGCTACGAGCAGTACTTC.

CDR3 nucleotide sequence: TGTGCCAGCAGCCAATTCGCTGCTGGGACGGGGGGCTTAGAGACCCAGTACTTC. Residues: CASSQFAAGTGGLETQYF. The chain couples TRBV4-2 to TRBJ2-5, with D possibly matching TRBD2 (7 bases). CDR3 length: 18 residues. Germline V lookup: CDR1 LGHNA, CDR2 YNFKEQ. Between the trimmed V and J ends, which lost 2 bases and 4 bases, there was a span of 23 bases.

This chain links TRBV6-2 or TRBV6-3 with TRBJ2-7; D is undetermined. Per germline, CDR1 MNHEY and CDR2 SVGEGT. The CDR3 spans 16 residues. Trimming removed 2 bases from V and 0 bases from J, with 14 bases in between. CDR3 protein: CASSYPFDSLSYEQYF. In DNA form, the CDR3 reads TGTGCCAGCAGTTACCCGTTTGACTCCCTCTCCTACGAGCAGTACTTC.

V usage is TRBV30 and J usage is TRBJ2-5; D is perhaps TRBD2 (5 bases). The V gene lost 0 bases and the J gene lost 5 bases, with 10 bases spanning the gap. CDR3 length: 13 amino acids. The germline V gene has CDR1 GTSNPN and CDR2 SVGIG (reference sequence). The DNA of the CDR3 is TGTGCCTGGAGTGTACACTCGGGGGAGACCCAGTACTTC. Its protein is CAWSVHSGETQYF.

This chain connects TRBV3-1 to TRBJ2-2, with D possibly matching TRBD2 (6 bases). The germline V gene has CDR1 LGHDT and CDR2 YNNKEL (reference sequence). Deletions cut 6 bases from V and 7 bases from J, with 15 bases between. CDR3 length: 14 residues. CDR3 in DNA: TGTGCCAGCAGACGGGGGTCAGGACTCGGGGAGCTGTTTTTT. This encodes CASRRGSGLGELFF.

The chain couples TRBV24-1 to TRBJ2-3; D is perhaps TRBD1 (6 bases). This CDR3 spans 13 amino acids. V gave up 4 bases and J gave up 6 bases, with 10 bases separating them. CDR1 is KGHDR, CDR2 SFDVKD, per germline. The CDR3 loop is CATSEGTLDTQYF. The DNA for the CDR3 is TGTGCCACCAGTGAGGGGACACTCGATACGCAGTATTTT.

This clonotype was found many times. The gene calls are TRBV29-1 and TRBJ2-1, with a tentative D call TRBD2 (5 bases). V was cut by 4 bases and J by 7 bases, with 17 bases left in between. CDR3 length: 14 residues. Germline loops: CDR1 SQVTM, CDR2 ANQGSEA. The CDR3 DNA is TGCAGCGTTGCAAGAGGTCACCCGGGGAATGAGCAGTTCTTC. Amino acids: CSVARGHPGNEQFF.

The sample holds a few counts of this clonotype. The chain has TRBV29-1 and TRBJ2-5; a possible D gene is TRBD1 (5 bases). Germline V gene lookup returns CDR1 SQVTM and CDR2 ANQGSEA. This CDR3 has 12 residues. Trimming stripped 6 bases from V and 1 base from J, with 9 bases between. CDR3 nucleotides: TGCAGCGTCGCACAGGCCCAAGAGACCCAGTACTTC. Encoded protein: CSVAQAQETQYF.